This T cell receptor (beta chain) was identified in a study of shared clonotypes between healthy human individuals. Some clones are missing from TCRdb's copy, which holds only in-frame ones; the method was immunoSEQ multiplex PCR. The sample shows over a million clones, about 75% of them seen only once. V lost 0 bases and J 8 bases, leaving 25 bases between the germline ends. The CDR3 covers 17 residues. Germline V gene sequence: CDR1 GTSNPN, CDR2 SVGIG (reference sequence). This chain joins TRBV30 and TRBJ1-2; D unresolved. The sample consisted of memory CD4+ T cells sorted from blood. The sample's subset: CD45RA-negative fraction. The receptor's source is a man between 18 and 29 years old in good health. DNA of the CDR3: TGTGCCTGGAGTGTACAAGATACACGCCCCGCTATAGGCGGCTACACCTTC. This gives the protein CAWSVQDTRPAIGGYTF.